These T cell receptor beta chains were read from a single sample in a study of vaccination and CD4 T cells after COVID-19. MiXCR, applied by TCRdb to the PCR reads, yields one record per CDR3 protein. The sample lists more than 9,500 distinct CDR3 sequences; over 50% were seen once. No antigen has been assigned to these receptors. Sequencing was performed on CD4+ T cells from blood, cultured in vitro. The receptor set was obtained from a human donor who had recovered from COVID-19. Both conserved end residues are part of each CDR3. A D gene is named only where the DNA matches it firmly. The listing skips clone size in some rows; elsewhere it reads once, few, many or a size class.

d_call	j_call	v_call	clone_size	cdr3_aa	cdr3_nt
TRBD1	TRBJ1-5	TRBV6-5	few	CASSLGDRSNQPQHF	TGTGCCAGCAGTTTGGGGGACAGATCCAATCAGCCCCAGCATTTT
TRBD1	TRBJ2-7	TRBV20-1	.	CSAMRTGSYEQYF	TGCAGTGCTATGCGGACAGGGTCCTACGAGCAGTACTTC
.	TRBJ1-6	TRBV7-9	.	CASSLVEVGNSPLHF	TGTGCCAGCAGCTTGGTGGAAGTAGGGAATTCACCCCTCCACTTT
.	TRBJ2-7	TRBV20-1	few	CSARTGHPYEQYF	TGCAGTGCTAGGACAGGACATCCCTACGAGCAGTACTTC
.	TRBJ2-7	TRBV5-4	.	CASSRGSQTYEQYF	TGTGCCAGCAGCCGGGGCTCACAGACCTACGAGCAGTACTTC
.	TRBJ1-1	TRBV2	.	CASSEGVGRNTEAFF	TGTGCCAGCAGTGAAGGAGTAGGGAGAAACACTGAAGCTTTCTTT
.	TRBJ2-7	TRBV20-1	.	CSAQKGPHPYEQYF	TGCAGTGCACAAAAGGGGCCCCATCCCTACGAGCAGTACTTC
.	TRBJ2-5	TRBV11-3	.	CASSSLRVGQETQYF	TGTGCCAGCAGCTCGCTAAGGGTCGGCCAAGAGACCCAGTACTTC
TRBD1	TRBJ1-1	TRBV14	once	CASSQQTGMNTEAFF	TGTGCCAGCAGCCAGCAGACAGGGATGAACACTGAAGCTTTCTTT
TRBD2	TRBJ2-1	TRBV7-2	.	CASSPLGGDEQFF	TGTGCCAGCAGCCCCCTGGGAGGGGATGAGCAGTTCTTC
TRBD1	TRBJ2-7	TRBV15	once	CATSRDMRDRGEQYF	TGTGCCACCAGCAGAGATATGCGGGACAGGGGCGAGCAGTACTTC
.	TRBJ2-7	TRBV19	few	CASARQGSYEQYF	TGTGCCAGTGCACGCCAGGGGAGCTACGAGCAGTACTTC
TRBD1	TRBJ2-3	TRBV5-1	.	CASSLARGPDTQYF	TGCGCCAGCAGCTTGGCCAGGGGGCCAGATACGCAGTATTTT
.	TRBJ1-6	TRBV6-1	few	CASSDRWTSSPLHF	TGTGCCAGCAGTGACCGGTGGACGAGTTCACCCCTCCACTTT
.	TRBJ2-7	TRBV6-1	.	CASSEALQGFAYEQYF	TGTGCCAGCAGTGAAGCGCTGCAGGGCTTTGCCTACGAGCAGTACTTC
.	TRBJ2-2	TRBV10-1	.	CASSETGGSNTGELFF	TGCGCCAGCAGTGAAACTGGCGGGTCGAACACCGGGGAGCTGTTTTTT
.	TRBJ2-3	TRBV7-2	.	CASSRDFTDTQYF	TGTGCCAGCAGCCGGGACTTCACAGATACGCAGTATTTT
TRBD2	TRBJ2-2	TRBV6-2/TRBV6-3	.	CASSGLAGVGVGELFF	TGTGCCAGCAGCGGACTAGCGGGAGTAGGGGTCGGGGAGCTGTTTTTT
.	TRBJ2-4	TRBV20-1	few	CSARIYLGNIQYF	TGCAGTGCTAGGATCTACCTTGGAAACATTCAGTACTTC
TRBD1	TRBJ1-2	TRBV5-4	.	CASSGPGQSNYGYTF	TGTGCCAGCAGTGGACCGGGACAGTCTAACTATGGCTACACCTTC
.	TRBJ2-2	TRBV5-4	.	CASSRQARLNTGELFF	TGTGCCAGCAGCCGACAAGCCCGACTGAACACCGGGGAGCTGTTTTTT
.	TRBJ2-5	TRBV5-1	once	CASSLTHPEEAQYF	TGCGCCAGCAGCTTGACCCATCCCGAAGAGGCCCAGTACTTC
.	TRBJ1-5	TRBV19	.	CASSPGISNQPQHF	TGTGCCAGTAGTCCAGGGATCAGCAATCAGCCCCAGCATTTT
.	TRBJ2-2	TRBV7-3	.	CASSLIGGDRNTGELFF	TGTGCCAGCAGCTTAATTGGTGGGGATAGGAACACCGGGGAGCTGTTTTTT
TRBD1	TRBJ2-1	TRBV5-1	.	CASSLKTGTGDYNEQFF	TGCGCCAGCAGCTTGAAAACCGGGACAGGGGATTACAATGAGCAGTTCTTC
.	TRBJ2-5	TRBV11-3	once	CASQIGAQTQYF	TGTGCCAGTCAGATAGGGGCGCAGACCCAGTACTTC
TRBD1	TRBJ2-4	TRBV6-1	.	CASSRPGTGGNIQYF	TGTGCCAGCAGTCGCCCCGGGACAGGGGGAAACATTCAGTACTTC
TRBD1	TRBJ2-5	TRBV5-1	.	CASNLQGAQETQYF	TGCGCCAGCAACCTACAGGGGGCCCAAGAGACCCAGTACTTC
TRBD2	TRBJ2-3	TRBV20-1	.	CSAARGGSTDTQYF	TGCAGTGCCGCCCGGGGGGGTAGCACAGATACGCAGTATTTT
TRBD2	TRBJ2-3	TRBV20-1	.	CSASGLITDTQYF	TGCAGTGCTTCGGGACTAATCACAGATACGCAGTATTTT
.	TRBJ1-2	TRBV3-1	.	CASSRQRTDYGYTF	TGTGCCAGCAGCCGACAGCGAACAGACTATGGCTACACCTTC
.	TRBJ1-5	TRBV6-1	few	CASSGGTLNQPQHF	TGTGCCAGCAGTGGGGGGACCCTTAATCAGCCCCAGCATTTT
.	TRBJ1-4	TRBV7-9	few	CASSLDIVRDNEKLFF	TGTGCCAGCAGCTTAGATATTGTCAGGGACAATGAAAAACTGTTTTTT
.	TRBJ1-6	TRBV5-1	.	CASSPGPDSPLHF	TGCGCCAGCAGCCCTGGTCCCGATTCACCCCTCCACTTT
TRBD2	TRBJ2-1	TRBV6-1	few	CASSPVGLGRVAYNEQFF	TGTGCCAGCAGTCCCGTGGGTCTAGGGAGGGTCGCCTACAATGAGCAGTTCTTC
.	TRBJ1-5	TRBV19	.	CASSTVAGPNQPQHF	TGTGCCAGTAGCACGGTCGCGGGGCCTAATCAGCCCCAGCATTTT
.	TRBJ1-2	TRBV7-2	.	CASSLPGNNYGYTF	TGTGCCAGCAGCTTACCAGGGAATAACTATGGCTACACCTTC
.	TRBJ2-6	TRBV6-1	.	CASRTIGTALSGANVLTF	TGTGCCAGCAGGACAATCGGGACCGCCCTTTCTGGGGCCAACGTCCTGACTTTC
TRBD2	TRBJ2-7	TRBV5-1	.	CASRVGRGDEQYF	TGCGCCAGCAGGGTGGGGAGGGGCGATGAGCAGTACTTC
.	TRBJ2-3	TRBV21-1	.	CASSSDGLASTDTQYF	TGTGCCAGCAGCTCGGACGGTCTAGCGAGCACAGATACGCAGTATTTT
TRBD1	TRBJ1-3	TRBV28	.	CASSFHGTARIGNTIYF	TGTGCCAGCAGTTTCCACGGGACAGCCAGGATTGGAAACACCATATATTTT
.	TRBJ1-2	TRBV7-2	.	CASSPGGRAYHGYTF	TGTGCCAGCAGCCCCGGAGGAAGGGCGTATCATGGCTACACCTTC
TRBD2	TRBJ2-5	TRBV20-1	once	CSGRLTSGRVETQYF	TGCAGTGGCCGTCTCACTAGCGGGAGAGTGGAGACCCAGTACTTC
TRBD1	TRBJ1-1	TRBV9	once	CASSVGDRRNTEAFF	TGTGCCAGCAGCGTAGGGGACAGGAGAAACACTGAAGCTTTCTTT
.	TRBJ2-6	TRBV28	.	CASRGETDSGANVLTF	TGTGCCAGCAGAGGGGAGACCGACTCTGGGGCCAACGTCCTGACTTTC
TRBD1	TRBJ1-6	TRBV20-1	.	CSAKGAEYNSPLHF	TGCAGTGCTAAGGGGGCAGAATATAATTCACCCCTCCACTTT
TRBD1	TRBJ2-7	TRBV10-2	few	CASNRWTGSYEQYF	TGCGCCAGCAATCGGTGGACAGGGAGCTACGAGCAGTACTTC
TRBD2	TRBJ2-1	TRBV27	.	CASSYLAGVLQFF	TGTGCCAGCAGTTACTTAGCGGGAGTACTGCAGTTCTTC
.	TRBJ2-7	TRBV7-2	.	CASSLGIQGGEQYF	TGTGCCAGCAGCTTGGGTATACAGGGAGGTGAGCAGTACTTC
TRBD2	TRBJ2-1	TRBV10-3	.	CAISESGTSAYNEQFF	TGTGCCATCAGTGAGTCCGGGACTAGCGCCTACAATGAGCAGTTCTTC
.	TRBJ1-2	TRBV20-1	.	CSARDPQGSYGYTF	TGCAGTGCTAGAGATCCACAGGGCTCCTATGGCTACACCTTC
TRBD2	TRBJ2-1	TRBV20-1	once	CSARDPTSGGAWDEQFF	TGCAGTGCTAGAGATCCAACTAGCGGGGGGGCCTGGGATGAGCAGTTCTTC
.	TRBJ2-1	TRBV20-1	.	CSANPTVYNEQFF	TGCAGTGCTAACCCAACAGTTTACAATGAGCAGTTCTTC